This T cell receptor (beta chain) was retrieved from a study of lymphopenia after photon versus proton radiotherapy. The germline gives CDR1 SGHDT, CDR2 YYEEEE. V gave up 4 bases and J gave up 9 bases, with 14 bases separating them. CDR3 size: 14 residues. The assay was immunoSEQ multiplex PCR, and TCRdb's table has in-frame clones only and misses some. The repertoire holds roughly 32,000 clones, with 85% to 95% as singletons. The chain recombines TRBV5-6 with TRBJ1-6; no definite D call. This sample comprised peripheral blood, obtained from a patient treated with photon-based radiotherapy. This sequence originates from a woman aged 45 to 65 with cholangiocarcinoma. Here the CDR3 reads CASSPRLESSPLHF. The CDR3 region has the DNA TGTGCCAGCAGCCCGAGGTTGGAGAGTTCACCCCTCCACTTT. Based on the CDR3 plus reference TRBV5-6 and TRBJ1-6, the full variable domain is DAGVTQSPTHLIKTRGQQVTLRCSPKSGHDTVSWYQQALGQGPQFIFQYYEEEERQRGNFPDRFSGHQFPNYSSELNVNALLLGDSALYLCASSPRLESSPLHFGNGTRLTVT.